The sequence of this T cell receptor beta chain was determined in a study of vaccination effects on CD4 cells after COVID-19. Using immunoSEQ multiplex PCR, the repertoire was profiled, and TCRdb retains in-frame clones only, with some absent. Among approximately 30,000 clones listed, around 70% were seen once. This clone appeared a few times. The antigen is undetermined. The ends were cut back, 1 base at V and 7 bases at J, with 16 bases in the middle. Per the germline V gene, CDR1 is SGHVS and CDR2 is FNYEAQ. The length of the CDR3 is 16 residues. Regarding the study as a whole: Long after vaccination, the clones induced by infection and by vaccine shrank markedly in size. In healthy vaccinees, only 1 of 255 vaccine-induced clones cross-reacted with common cold coronaviruses.

Antigen-specific CD4+ T cells were expanded (with viral peptide pools) by the ViraFEST assay ahead of sequencing. Upon completion of around ten days in culture, CD4+ T cells were isolated. The healthy vaccine recipients, who had no prior SARS-CoV-2 infection, showed negative nucleocapsid antibodies. IL-2 at 9.5 to 10 IU/ml and peptides at roughly 10 ug/ml were added to cultured PBMC, approximately 2 million per well. This chain joins TRBV7-6 and TRBJ2-2; D not resolved. The receptor comes from a human donor who received a COVID-19 vaccine. The specimen comprised CD4+ T cells from PBMCs cultured with SARS-CoV-2 spike peptides, sampled before COVID-19 vaccination. CDR3 in amino acids: CASSLGRLVQNGELFF. The DNA for the CDR3 is TGTGCCAGCAGCTTAGGGCGGCTGGTTCAGAACGGGGAGCTGTTTTTT.